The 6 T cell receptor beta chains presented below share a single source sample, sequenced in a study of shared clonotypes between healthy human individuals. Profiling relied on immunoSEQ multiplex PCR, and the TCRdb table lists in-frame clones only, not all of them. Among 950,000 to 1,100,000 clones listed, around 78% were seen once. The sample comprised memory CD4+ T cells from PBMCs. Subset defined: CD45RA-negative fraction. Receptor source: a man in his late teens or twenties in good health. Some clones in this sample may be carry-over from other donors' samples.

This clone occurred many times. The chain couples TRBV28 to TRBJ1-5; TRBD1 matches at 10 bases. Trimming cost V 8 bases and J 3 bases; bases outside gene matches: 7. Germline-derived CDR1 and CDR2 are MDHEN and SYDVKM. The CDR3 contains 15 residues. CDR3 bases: TGTGCCAGCCGGATCGGGACAGGGGTCAATCAGCCCCAGCATTTT. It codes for CASRIGTGVNQPQHF.

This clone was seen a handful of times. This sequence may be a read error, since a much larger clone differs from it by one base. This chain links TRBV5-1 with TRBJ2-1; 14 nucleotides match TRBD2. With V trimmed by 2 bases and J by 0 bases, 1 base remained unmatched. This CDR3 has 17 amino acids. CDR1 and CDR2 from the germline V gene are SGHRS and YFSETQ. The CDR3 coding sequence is TGCGCCAGCAGCTTAGGGACTAGCGGGAGCTCCTACAATGAGCAGTTCTTC. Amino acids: CASSLGTSGSSYNEQFF.

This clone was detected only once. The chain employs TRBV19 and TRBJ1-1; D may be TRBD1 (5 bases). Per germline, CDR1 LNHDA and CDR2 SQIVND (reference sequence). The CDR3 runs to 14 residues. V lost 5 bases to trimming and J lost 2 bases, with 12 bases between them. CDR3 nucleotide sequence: TGTGCCAGTAGTTTCCTGACAGAAAACACTGAAGCTTTCTTT. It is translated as CASSFLTENTEAFF.

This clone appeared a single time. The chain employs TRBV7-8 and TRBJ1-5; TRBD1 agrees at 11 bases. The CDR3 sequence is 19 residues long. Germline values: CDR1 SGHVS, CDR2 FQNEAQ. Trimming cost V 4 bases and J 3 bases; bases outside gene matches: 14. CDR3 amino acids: CASSSSPGQGDTLNQPQHF. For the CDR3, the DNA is TGTGCCAGCAGCTCAAGTCCGGGACAGGGGGATACCCTCAATCAGCCCCAGCATTTT.

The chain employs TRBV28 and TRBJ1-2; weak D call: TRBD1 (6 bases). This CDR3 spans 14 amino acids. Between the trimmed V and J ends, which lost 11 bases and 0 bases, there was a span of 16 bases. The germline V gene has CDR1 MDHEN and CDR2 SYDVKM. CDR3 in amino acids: CALASGGSNYGYTF. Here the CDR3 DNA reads TGTGCCCTCGCTTCGGGGGGCTCTAACTATGGCTACACCTTC.

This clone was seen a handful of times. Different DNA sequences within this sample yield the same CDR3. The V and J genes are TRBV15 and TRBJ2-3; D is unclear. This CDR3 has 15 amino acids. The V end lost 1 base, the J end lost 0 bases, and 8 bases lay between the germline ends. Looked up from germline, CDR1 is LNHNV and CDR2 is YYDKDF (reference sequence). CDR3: CATSRGGASTDTQYF. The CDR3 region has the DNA TGTGCCACCAGCAGAGGCGGAGCTAGCACAGATACGCAGTATTTT.